The 2 T cell receptor beta chains below were found in one sample sequenced in a study of T cells after yellow fever vaccination. Each CDR3 protein gets one entry after TCRdb re-called the 5' RACE reads with MiXCR. The sample holds 320,000 or so distinct CDR3 sequences, about 7.8% seen once. The specimen was PBMCs, collected 35 to 50 days after the first yellow fever vaccination. The receptors originated from a man aged 18 to 29 who received the YFV17D yellow fever vaccine.

This clonotype was counted only a few times. The genes are TRBV20-1 and TRBJ2-2; no reliable D call. The CDR3 has 12 amino acids. Deletions cut 1 base from V and 6 bases from J, with 6 bases between. Looked up from germline, CDR1 is DFQATT and CDR2 is SNEGSKA (reference sequence). CDR3 loop: CSARAHAGELFF. In nucleotides, the CDR3 is TGCAGTGCTAGAGCCCACGCCGGGGAGCTGTTTTTT.

This clonotype has a handful of counts. The rearrangement links TRBV25-1 to TRBJ1-6; D unclear. Looked up from germline, CDR1 is MGHDK and CDR2 is SYGVNS. Trimming shortened V by 1 base and J by 11 bases, and 6 bases separated the two germline ends. This CDR3 comprises 12 residues. CDR3 residues: CASSEFGAPLHF. The CDR3 DNA sequence: TGTGCCAGCAGTGAATTTGGCGCACCCCTCCACTTT.